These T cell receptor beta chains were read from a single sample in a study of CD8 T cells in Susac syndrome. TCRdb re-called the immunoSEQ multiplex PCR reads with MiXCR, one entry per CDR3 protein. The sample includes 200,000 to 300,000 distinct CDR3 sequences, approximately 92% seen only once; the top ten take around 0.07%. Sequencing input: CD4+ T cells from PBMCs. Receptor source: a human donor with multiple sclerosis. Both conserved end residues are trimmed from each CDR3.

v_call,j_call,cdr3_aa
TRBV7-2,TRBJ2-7,ASRGQQYEQY
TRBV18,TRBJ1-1,ASSPPIGQHENTEAF
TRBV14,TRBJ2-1,ASSKTSSAPQF
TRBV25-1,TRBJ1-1,ASSDSGGRTEAF
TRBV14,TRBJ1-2,ASSQDYSHGYT
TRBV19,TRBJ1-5,ASSNPLDRLIWPQH
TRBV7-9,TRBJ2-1,ASSATSGRSPSSYNEQF
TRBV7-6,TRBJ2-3,ASSLVAGGPAWQY
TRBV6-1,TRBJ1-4,ASSEAGEKLF
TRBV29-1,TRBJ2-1,SVVAGALYNEQF
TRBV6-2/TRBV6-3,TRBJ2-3,ASSYGTGSDTQY
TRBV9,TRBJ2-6,ASSDRDRDFRGANVLT
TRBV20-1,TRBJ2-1,SATVLAGSYNEQF
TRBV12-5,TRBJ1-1,ASGEEVNTEAF
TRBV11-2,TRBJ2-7,ASSKSSYEQY
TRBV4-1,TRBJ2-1,ASSQEVAGAAREQF
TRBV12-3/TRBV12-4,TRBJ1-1,ASSLRDISHMNTEAF
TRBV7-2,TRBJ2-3,ASSSTSLSTDTQY
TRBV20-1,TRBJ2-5,SARRGFQETQY
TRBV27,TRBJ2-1,ASSGLAPYNEQF
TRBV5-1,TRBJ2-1,ASSQAGTSYNEQF
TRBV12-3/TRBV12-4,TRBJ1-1,ASSIRDLRAF
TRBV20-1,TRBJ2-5,SATGFQETQY
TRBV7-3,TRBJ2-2,ASGPGRNTGELF
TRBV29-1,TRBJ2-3,SVVPGTDTQY
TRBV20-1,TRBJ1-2,SARGSRGGYGYT
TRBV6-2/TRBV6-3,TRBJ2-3,ASSYATQGGSTDTQY
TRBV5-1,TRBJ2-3,ASSLNRAWDTQY
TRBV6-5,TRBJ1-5,ASNRLPGNQPQH
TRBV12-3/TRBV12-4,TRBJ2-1,ASSFSDEQF
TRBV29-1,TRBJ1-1,SVVGRMNTEAF
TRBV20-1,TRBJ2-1,SGWEANEQF
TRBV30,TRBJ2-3,AWSLTSGGVDTQY
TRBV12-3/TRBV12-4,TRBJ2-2,ASSSAGTVTGELF
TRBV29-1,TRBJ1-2,SVEGQDRYGYT
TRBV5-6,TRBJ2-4,ASSLLLSGVKNIQY
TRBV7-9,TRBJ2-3,ASSLKRESDTQY
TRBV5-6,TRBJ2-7,ASSFETNWGAYEQY